In its sample, the clone carrying this TCR beta chain was seen a few times. MiXCR was run by TCRdb on the 5' RACE reads, yielding one entry per CDR3 protein. This table holds over 600,000 distinct CDR3 sequences, less than 25% found once. This sample is part of a study of identical twins. The CDR3 is made up of 18 amino acids. Trimming cost V 2 bases and J 2 bases; bases outside gene matches: 10. Germline V CDR1 and CDR2: ENHRY, SYGVKD. In addition, the sample was reused for a study of T cells expressing NK-cell markers.

The V and J genes are TRBV10-3 and TRBJ2-1, with TRBD2 identical over 9 bases. The receptor was isolated from a young woman in good health. Source material: PBMCs. Written as DNA, the CDR3 is TGTGCCATCAGTGAGCCGACTAGCGGAGGGGGCCCCTACAATGAGCAGTTCTTC. Its protein product is CAISEPTSGGGPYNEQFF.